A selection of T cell receptor beta chains follows, all from one sample in a study of Graves' ophthalmopathy and Graves' hyperthyroidism. TCRdb reprocessed the multiplex PCR reads with MiXCR, giving one entry per CDR3 protein. The sample carries around 1.1 million distinct CDR3 sequences, 36% recorded once. The sample was peripheral blood or thyroid tissue (not recorded which). These receptors came from an adult man with Graves' hyperthyroidism. CDR3s include the opening cysteine and the closing phenylalanine or tryptophan. The order of the fields is J gene, clone size, D gene, V gene, CDR3 protein, CDR3 DNA. A D gene is named only where the DNA matches it firmly. Size tells how often a clone was seen (once, few, many) or the class of an expanded clone, and some rows leave it out.

J: TRBJ1-2
size: NA
D: NA
V: TRBV7-2
CDR3: CASGKRQPSNYGYTF
DNA: TGTGCCAGCGGCAAAAGACAGCCGTCTAACTATGGCTACACCTTC

J: TRBJ2-5
size: NA
D: NA
V: TRBV5-1
CDR3: CASSWGSGTQETQYF
DNA: TGTGCCAGCAGCTGGGGGAGTGGCACCCAAGAGACCCAGTACTTC

J: TRBJ1-1
size: NA
D: NA
V: TRBV10-3
CDR3: CASRLSDVGDTEAFF
DNA: TGTGCCAGCAGACTATCGGACGTGGGGGACACTGAAGCTTTCTTT

J: TRBJ1-3
size: NA
D: NA
V: TRBV6-5
CDR3: CASSFGDAGYTIYF
DNA: TGTGCCAGCAGTTTTGGTGACGCCGGATACACCATATATTTT

J: TRBJ1-5
size: many
D: NA
V: TRBV7-8
CDR3: CASSATGPNQPQHF
DNA: TGTGCCAGCAGCGCAACAGGGCCCAATCAGCCCCAGCATTTT

J: TRBJ1-1
size: NA
D: TRBD1
V: TRBV29-1
CDR3: CSVVGRDSEEGTEAFF
DNA: TGCAGCGTTGTAGGCCGGGACAGCGAGGAAGGCACTGAAGCTTTCTTT

J: TRBJ2-7
size: many
D: NA
V: TRBV4-1
CDR3: CASSHEQGPYEQYF
DNA: TGCGCCAGCAGCCATGAACAGGGTCCCTACGAGCAGTACTTC

J: TRBJ2-7
size: NA
D: TRBD2
V: TRBV20-1
CDR3: CSASRTSGSSYEQYF
DNA: TGCAGTGCTTCCAGGACTAGCGGTAGCTCCTACGAGCAGTACTTC

J: TRBJ2-6
size: NA
D: NA
V: TRBV7-9
CDR3: CASSFLRGGANVLTF
DNA: TGTGCCAGCAGCTTCCTGCGTGGTGGGGCCAACGTCCTGACTTTC

J: TRBJ2-5
size: NA
D: TRBD1
V: TRBV10-2
CDR3: CASSEVTGGYQETQYF
DNA: TGCGCCAGCAGTGAGGTCACAGGGGGCTATCAAGAGACCCAGTACTTC

J: TRBJ1-5
size: NA
D: NA
V: TRBV19
CDR3: CASSEWGLGPQHF
DNA: TGTGCCAGTAGTGAATGGGGGCTGGGGCCCCAGCATTTT

J: TRBJ1-1
size: many
D: NA
V: TRBV12-3/TRBV12-4
CDR3: CATPPRNTEAFF
DNA: TGTGCCACCCCACCCCGGAACACTGAAGCTTTCTTT

J: TRBJ1-1
size: many
D: TRBD1
V: TRBV19
CDR3: CASSLTPGQGATEAFF
DNA: TGTGCCAGTAGTCTCACCCCGGGACAGGGGGCCACTGAAGCTTTCTTT

J: TRBJ2-6
size: NA
D: NA
V: TRBV15
CDR3: CATSPLGEPGANVLTF
DNA: TGTGCCACCAGCCCCCTTGGGGAGCCTGGGGCCAACGTCCTGACTTTC

J: TRBJ1-1
size: many
D: TRBD1
V: TRBV5-1
CDR3: CASSTTGLVDTEAFF
DNA: TGCGCCAGCAGCACGACAGGGCTGGTAGACACTGAAGCTTTCTTT

J: TRBJ1-2
size: NA
D: NA
V: TRBV18
CDR3: CASSPSTQVNYGYTF
DNA: TGTGCCAGCTCACCGAGCACACAGGTTAACTATGGCTACACCTTC

J: TRBJ2-5
size: many
D: TRBD1
V: TRBV2
CDR3: CASTWTGWETQYF
DNA: TGTGCCAGCACTTGGACAGGGTGGGAGACCCAGTACTTC

J: TRBJ1-2
size: few
D: TRBD1
V: TRBV7-2
CDR3: CASSLATGTGGGYTF
DNA: TGTGCCAGCAGCTTAGCGACCGGGACAGGGGGTGGCTACACCTTC

J: TRBJ1-6
size: few
D: TRBD1
V: TRBV2
CDR3: CASSPTGESPLHF
DNA: TGTGCCAGCAGCCCTACAGGGGAGTCACCCCTCCACTTT

J: TRBJ2-7
size: many
D: TRBD2
V: TRBV20-1
CDR3: CSAVLAGVSYEQYF
DNA: TGCAGCGCAGTACTAGCGGGGGTCTCCTACGAGCAGTACTTC

J: TRBJ2-7
size: NA
D: NA
V: TRBV12-3/TRBV12-4
CDR3: CASSLCLEQYF
DNA: TGTGCCAGCAGTTTATGTCTTGAGCAGTACTTC

J: TRBJ2-5
size: few
D: NA
V: TRBV30
CDR3: CARAGGHQETQYF
DNA: TGTGCCCGGGCTGGGGGGCATCAAGAGACCCAGTACTTC

J: TRBJ2-7
size: NA
D: NA
V: TRBV7-9
CDR3: CASSFGVGVKGEQYF
DNA: TGTGCCAGCAGCTTCGGGGTAGGGGTGAAGGGAGAGCAGTACTTC

J: TRBJ2-5
size: many
D: NA
V: TRBV29-1
CDR3: CSVEDPAVRETQYF
DNA: TGCAGCGTTGAAGATCCGGCAGTAAGAGAGACCCAGTACTTC

J: TRBJ1-6
size: few
D: TRBD1
V: TRBV6-5
CDR3: CASSEAEDRADNSPLHF
DNA: TGTGCCAGCAGTGAAGCCGAGGACAGGGCAGATAATTCACCCCTCCACTTT

J: TRBJ2-5
size: many
D: NA
V: TRBV20-1
CDR3: CSPTDQETQYF
DNA: TGCAGTCCAACAGACCAAGAGACCCAGTACTTC

J: TRBJ2-5
size: many
D: NA
V: TRBV7-2
CDR3: CASSPGIRTQETQYF
DNA: TGTGCCAGCAGCCCAGGGATTAGGACCCAAGAGACCCAGTACTTC

J: TRBJ2-7
size: many
D: NA
V: TRBV10-3
CDR3: CAISEGLLDEQYF
DNA: TGTGCCATCAGTGAGGGACTTCTAGACGAGCAGTACTTC

J: TRBJ2-5
size: many
D: NA
V: TRBV4-1
CDR3: CASKSEDSQETQYF
DNA: TGCGCCAGCAAGTCAGAGGACAGCCAAGAGACCCAGTACTTC

J: TRBJ1-1
size: once
D: NA
V: TRBV20-1
CDR3: CSARGLAGSVGTSEAFF
DNA: TGCAGTGCTAGGGGACTAGCGGGTTCGGTTGGTACGTCTGAAGCTTTCTTT

J: TRBJ1-4
size: NA
D: NA
V: TRBV7-9
CDR3: CASSSWGGPQEKLFF
DNA: TGTGCCAGCAGCTCATGGGGGGGGCCCCAGGAAAAACTGTTTTTT

J: TRBJ1-5
size: once
D: TRBD1
V: TRBV15
CDR3: CATSNDRASNQPQHF
DNA: TGTGCCACCAGCAACGACAGGGCTAGCAATCAGCCCCAGCATTTT

J: TRBJ2-7
size: NA
D: TRBD2
V: TRBV10-2
CDR3: CASSAGLAGEVSPNEQYF
DNA: TGCGCCAGCAGTGCCGGACTAGCGGGAGAGGTTAGTCCTAACGAGCAGTACTTC